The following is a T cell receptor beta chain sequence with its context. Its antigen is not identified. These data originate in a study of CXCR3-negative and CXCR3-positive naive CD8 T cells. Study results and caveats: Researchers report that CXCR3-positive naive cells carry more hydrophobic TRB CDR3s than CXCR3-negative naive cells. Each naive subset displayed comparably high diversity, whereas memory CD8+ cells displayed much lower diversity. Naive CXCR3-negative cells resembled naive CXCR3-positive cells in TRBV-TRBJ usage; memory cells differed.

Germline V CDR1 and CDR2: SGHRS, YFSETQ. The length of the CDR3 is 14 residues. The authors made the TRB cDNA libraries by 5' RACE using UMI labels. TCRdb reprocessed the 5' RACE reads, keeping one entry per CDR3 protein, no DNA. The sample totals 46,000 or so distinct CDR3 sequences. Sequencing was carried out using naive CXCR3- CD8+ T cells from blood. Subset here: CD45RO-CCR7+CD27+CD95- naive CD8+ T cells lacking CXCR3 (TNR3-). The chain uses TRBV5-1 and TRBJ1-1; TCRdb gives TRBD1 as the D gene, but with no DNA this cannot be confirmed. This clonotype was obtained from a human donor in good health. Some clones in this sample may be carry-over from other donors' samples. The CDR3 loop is CASSLAVGSPEAFF.